This T cell receptor (beta chain) was obtained from a study of human T cells and chemical hapten exposure. Time point meaning: patch test 3, about 24 weeks after DPC sensitization. Treatment described: therapeutic diphenylcyclopropenone sensitization with weekly scalp DPC. Blood sampling occurred before each patch-test application. Broader study findings: DPC sensitization produced no change in TCRs with frequency above 1 in 1000. Significantly more large CDR3 similarity clusters arose among expanded TCRs than among controls.

This clonotype has a handful of counts. The target antigen is unknown. J was trimmed by 6 bases and V by 2 bases; bases with no gene match: 3. There are 15 residues in the CDR3. CDR1 MGHRA and CDR2 YSYEKL come from the germline V gene. Individual cDNA molecules in this library carried unique molecular identifiers. TCRdb reanalysed the RACE reads using MiXCR and keeps one entry per CDR3 protein. The sample consists of approximately 160,000 distinct CDR3 sequences, around a quarter of them appearing once. The genes are TRBV4-1 and TRBJ2-2, with 10 positions matching TRBD1. The sequence came from a woman younger than 35 with alopecia areata. Some clones in this sample may be carry-over from other donors' samples. Source: whole blood, taken in connection with sensitization to the hapten diphenylcyclopropenone (DPC). CDR3 sequence reads: CASSQQDRGSGELFF. The CDR3 DNA sequence: TGCGCCAGCAGCCAACAGGACAGGGGGTCCGGGGAGCTGTTTTTT.